The 20 T cell receptor beta chains presented below share a single source sample, sequenced in a study of CD8+ T cells in alopecia areata. RNA was isolated and reverse transcribed to cDNA, the sequencing template. The table came from immunoSEQ multiplex PCR; TCRdb's copy has only in-frame clones and leaves some out. The sample presents under 350,000 clones, none singletons. Cells that came from pooled cutaneous lymph nodes were sorted using CD4, CD8alpha, NKG2D, NKG2ACE and other markers. Sequenced sample: CD4+ T cells sorted from a lymph node. All receptors come from a C3H/HeJ mouse with alopecia areata. The mouse strain carries the MHC haplotype H2-k.

A few counts support this clone. The genes are named according to mouse. The read comes to an end 4 residues before the CDR3 does, leaving the germline J gene to fill in the end. The V call is TRBV13-2, the J call TRBJ2-3, with D tentatively TRBD2 (5 bases). Looked up from germline, CDR1 is NNHNN and CDR2 is SYGAGS (reference sequence). This CDR3 is built from 14 residues. V was cut by 4 bases and J by 0 bases, with 9 bases left in between. CDR3 in amino acids: CASGLLGSAETLYF. CDR3 DNA (partial): TGTGCCAGCGGTCTTCTGGGAAGTGCAGAA.

At least ten counts were recorded for this clone. Genes and germline come from the mouse. Sequencing ends 4 residues short of the CDR3 end; the germline J gene provides the rest. The sample has other DNA sequences that encode this CDR3 too. The V call is TRBV3, the J call TRBJ2-2; 9 positions agree with TRBD1. The CDR3 is 17 amino acids. The germline V gene encodes CDR1 SNHLY and CDR2 FYNGKV (reference sequence). V was clipped by 1 base and J by 6 bases; unmatched bases: 9. The CDR3 spells CASSLVGDREDPGQLYF. The CDR3 DNA, read in part, is TGTGCCAGCAGCTTAGTGGGGGACAGGGAAGATCCCGGG.

About this clone itself: The genes are named according to mouse. The observed sequence ends 4 residues before the CDR3 terminus, with the missing tail filled in from the germline J gene. Other DNA sequences of this sample code for an identical CDR3. The V and J genes are TRBV13-1 and TRBJ2-3; tentatively, D is TRBD1 (7 bases). The CDR3 is 15 residues long. The germline gives CDR1 NSHNY, CDR2 SYGAGN. V was clipped by 2 bases and J by 3 bases, with 13 bases between them. The part of the CDR3 DNA that was read is TGTGCCAGCAGTGAAGAGGGGGCCAGGGCAGAA. Residues: CASSEEGARAE. The whole CDR3 reads CASSEEGARAETLYF.

The sample holds a few counts of this clone. Gene names are the mouse ones. The DNA read from the CDR3 is TGTGCCAGCAGTTACAGGGGGGATTCGCCC. It encodes CASSYRGDSP. The whole CDR3 region reads CASSYRGDSPLYF. This chain uses TRBV13-3 with TRBJ1-6, with TRBD1 identical over 8 bases. From the germline J gene comes the end of the CDR3, since the read stops 3 residues before it. TRBJ1-6 is an ORF; its function is uncertain. There are 13 residues in the CDR3. With V trimmed by 4 bases and J by 8 bases, 2 bases remained unmatched. The germline V gene has CDR1 NNHDY and CDR2 SYVADS.

Regarding this clone: Gene names are mouse gene names. The read falls 4 residues short of the CDR3 end, and the missing part is taken from the germline J gene. The chain links TRBV17 to TRBJ2-5, with D perhaps matching TRBD1 (5 bases). The germline V gene has CDR1 MNHDT and CDR2 YYDKIL. The CDR3 length is 14 residues. CDR3 DNA, as far as it was read: TGTGCTAGCACCCCAGGGAGGCCTCGGGAC. It yields the protein CASTPGRPRD. The whole CDR3 sequence reads CASTPGRPRDTQYF. The full variable domain, in which reference TRBV17 and TRBJ2-5 provide the parts outside the CDR3, is DTTVKQNPRYKLARVGKPVNLICSQTMNHDTMYWYQKKPNQAPKLLLFYYDKILNREADTFEKFQSSRPNNSFCSLYIGSAGLEYSAMYLCASTPGRPRDTQYFGPGTRLLVL.

This clone has just a few counts. Gene names and germline match the mouse. The read finishes 4 residues shy of the CDR3 end, and the germline J gene is used to complete it. This sample also contains other DNA sequences that code for the same CDR3. The chain carries TRBV31 and TRBJ2-7, with D maybe TRBD2 (6 bases). V lost 2 bases and J lost 0, with 8 bases in between. CDR1 and CDR2 (germline): GKSSPN, SITVG. This CDR3 is built from 13 residues. The part of the CDR3 DNA that was read is TGTGCCTGGAGTTTGGGGGTCTCCTAT. It encodes CAWSLGVSY. The whole CDR3 protein reads CAWSLGVSYEQYF.

This clone appeared a few times. Genes and germline come from the mouse. The sequenced fragment ends 4 residues before the CDR3 boundary, so the rest is inferred from the germline J gene. The sample holds other DNA sequences that translate to the same CDR3. This chain uses TRBV13-3 with TRBJ2-5; no firm D call. The germline CDR1 and CDR2 sequences are NNHDY and SYVADS. The CDR3 extends over 11 amino acids. The part of the CDR3 DNA that was read is TGTGCCAGCAGTGATTTGGAC. Protein product: CASSDLD. The whole CDR3 sequence is CASSDLDTQYF.

This clone was counted only a few times. The gene names given are mouse names. Other DNA sequences in this sample translate to the same CDR3. The CDR3 bases that were read are TGTGCCAGCACCAGGGGAGGTGCAGAA. It yields the protein CASTRGGAE. The whole CDR3 protein is CASTRGGAETLYF. The J gene is TRBJ2-3, the V gene TRBV19; tentatively, D is TRBD1 (6 bases). The sequence runs out 4 residues before the end of the CDR3; the remainder is reconstructed from the germline J gene. The CDR3 has 13 amino acids. The V and J ends lost 6 bases and 1 base respectively, with 9 bases between them. Germline lookup yields CDR1 FNHDT and CDR2 SITEND (reference sequence).

There are a few counts of this clone. The gene symbols are mouse symbols. The observed sequence ends 4 residues before the CDR3 terminus, with the missing tail filled in from the germline J gene. The J gene is TRBJ2-2, the V gene TRBV4; 7 bases fit TRBD2. Germline V gene lookup returns CDR1 LGHDT and CDR2 YNNKQL (reference sequence). CDR3 size: 14 residues. The V gene end was trimmed by 6 bases and the J gene end by 2 bases; junction bases not matched to a gene: 3. CDR3 sequence reads: CASSPGGNTGQLYF. CDR3 bases read: TGTGCCAGCAGTCCGGGGGGGAACACCGGG.

In regard to this clone: Genes here carry mouse names. The DNA ends 4 residues before the CDR3 does, and the rest of the CDR3 is filled in from the germline J gene. The genes are TRBV5 and TRBJ2-5; no clear D. CDR1 and CDR2 from the germline V gene are LGHNA and YNLKQL (reference sequence). The CDR3 loop spans 11 amino acids. Partial CDR3 DNA: TGTGCCAGCAGCCAAGTTGAC. Translated: CASSQVD. From start to end, the CDR3 is CASSQVDTQYF.

For this clone: Gene names refer to mouse genes. The CDR3 extends 4 residues past the end of the read, so its final part is completed from the germline J gene. The rearrangement links TRBV13-1 to TRBJ2-3; 12 positions match TRBD2. The V and J ends lost 5 bases and 2 bases, in that order; junction bases with no gene match: 9. The germline V gene encodes CDR1 NSHNY and CDR2 SYGAGN. The CDR3 runs to 17 residues. The covered CDR3 bases are TGTGCCAGCAGAGATATTGGGACTGGGGGGACTGCAGAA. Its protein product is CASRDIGTGGTAE. The CDR3 as a whole reads CASRDIGTGGTAETLYF.

This clone was detected a few times. All gene names here are mouse names. The read comes to an end 4 residues before the CDR3 does, leaving the germline J gene to fill in the end. The same CDR3 also results from other DNA sequences found in this sample. V gene TRBV13-1 combines with J gene TRBJ2-1, with 8 nucleotides matching TRBD2. V was pared by 2 bases and J by 0 bases, with 1 base of the junction left unmatched. CDR1 is NSHNY and CDR2 is SYGAGN in the germline V gene. The CDR3 covers 15 residues. The CDR3 DNA, read in part, is TGTGCCAGCAGTGAGGGGGGGGCTAACTATGCT. This gives the protein CASSEGGANYA. The whole CDR3 reads CASSEGGANYAEQFF.

The table lists this clone with a few counts. Germline and genes: mouse. Read sequence stops 4 residues before the CDR3 end, and the germline J gene provides the missing end. This chain links TRBV1 with TRBJ2-5; a weak D match, TRBD2 (7 bases). CDR1 and CDR2 from the germline V gene are NSQYPW and LRSPGD (reference sequence). CDR3 length equals 15 residues. V lost 3 bases and J lost 1, with 11 bases in between. The part of the CDR3 DNA that was read is TGCACCTGCAGTGCCCCCGGGGGGCACCAAGAC. The encoded protein is CTCSAPGGHQD. Given in full, the CDR3 is CTCSAPGGHQDTQYF.

Worth noting for this clone: The gene names given are mouse names. Read sequence stops 4 residues before the CDR3 end, and the germline J gene provides the missing end. This chain connects TRBV19 to TRBJ2-7; 8 bases map to TRBD2. The J segment lost 3 bases and the V segment lost 2 bases, leaving 7 bases of the junction unmatched. CDR1 and CDR2 from the germline V gene are FNHDT and SITEND (reference sequence). The CDR3 has 15 amino acids. Here the CDR3 reads CASSIPLGVLYEQYF. Incomplete CDR3 DNA: TGTGCCAGCAGTATTCCACTGGGGGTCCTCTAT.

Remarks on this clone: Gene names and germline refer to mouse. The read gets to within 4 residues of the CDR3 end, and the germline J gene fills in the rest. The sample holds other DNA sequences that translate to the same CDR3. V is TRBV5 and J is TRBJ2-3; no firm D call. The CDR3 runs to 12 residues. Between the trimmed V and J ends, which lost 2 bases and 0 bases, there was a span of 0 bases. Germline V CDR1 and CDR2: LGHNA, YNLKQL (reference sequence). CDR3 protein: CASSQSAETLYF. The covered CDR3 bases are TGTGCCAGCAGCCAAAGTGCAGAA.

This clone was seen more than once but under ten times. All gene names here are mouse names. Coverage ceases 4 residues before the CDR3 finishes, and the germline J gene fills in the end. The chain carries TRBV19 and TRBJ1-2; 9 positions agree with TRBD1. V lost 4 bases and J lost 1; bases outside the gene matches: 2. CDR1 is FNHDT and CDR2 is SITEND in the germline V gene (reference sequence). CDR3 size: 14 residues. The sequenced CDR3 bases are TGTGCCAGCAGTGGACAGGGGAGAAACTCC. Translated: CASSGQGRNS. The whole CDR3 sequence is CASSGQGRNSDYTF.

In this sample, this clone turned up a few times. Gene names are the mouse ones. The CDR3 end lies 4 residues beyond the end of the read and is filled in from the germline J gene. The rearrangement links TRBV19 to TRBJ1-2; D is possibly TRBD1 (5 bases). Germline lookup yields CDR1 FNHDT and CDR2 SITEND (reference sequence). CDR3 length: 13 residues. Partial CDR3 DNA: TGTGCCAGCAGTATAGCAGGGCGGTCC. This codes for CASSIAGRS. From start to end, the CDR3 is CASSIAGRSDYTF. Full variable domain (missing parts from reference TRBV19 and TRBJ1-2): GGIITQTPKFLIGQEGQKLTLKCQQNFNHDTMYWYRQDSGKGLRLIYYSITENDLQKGDLSEGYDASREKKSSFSLTVTSAQKNEMAVFLCASSIAGRSDYTFGSGTRLLVI.

This clone has more than one count but fewer than ten. The listed genes are named as in mouse. CDR3: CASSQENWGAYAEQFF. CDR3 DNA, as far as it was read: TGTGCCAGCAGCCAAGAAAACTGGGGGGCCTATGCT. The chain employs TRBV5 and TRBJ2-1, with TRBD2 matching over 9 bases. The read gets to within 4 residues of the CDR3 end, and the germline J gene fills in the rest. This CDR3 comprises 16 residues. Trimming cost V 0 bases and J 3 bases; bases outside gene matches: 3. CDR1 is LGHNA and CDR2 is YNLKQL in the germline V gene (reference sequence).

In this sample, this clone turned up many times. These gene names are mouse names. The read falls 4 residues short of the CDR3 end, and the missing part is taken from the germline J gene. This chain uses TRBV17 with TRBJ1-1; a possible D gene is TRBD1 (5 bases). V lost 1 base and J 4 bases, leaving 10 bases between the germline ends. This CDR3 contains 14 residues. Germline V gives CDR1 MNHDT, CDR2 YYDKIL. The CDR3 reads CASSRGGESTEVFF. The part of the CDR3 DNA that was read is TGTGCTAGCAGTAGAGGGGGGGAGAGCACA.

As regards this clone: Genes and germline come from the mouse. The read finishes 4 residues shy of the CDR3 end, and the germline J gene is used to complete it. This chain joins TRBV13-1 and TRBJ1-1; 7 bases align to TRBD1. The CDR3 consists of 12 residues. Germline V CDR1 and CDR2: NSHNY, SYGAGN. The part of the CDR3 DNA that was read is TGTGCCAGCACCCGAACAGGGGCA. This codes for CASTRTGA. In full, the CDR3 is CASTRTGAEVFF.